The clone carrying this TCR beta chain was counted a single time. V dropped 3 bases and J dropped 0 bases, with 8 bases sitting between them. CDR1 is SGHVS and CDR2 is FNYEAQ in the germline V gene. The CDR3 length is 14 residues. The data stem from a study of T cell changes during pregnancy in multiple sclerosis. Assay: immunoSEQ multiplex PCR; the TCRdb copy retains only in-frame clones and omits some. In the table there are under 70,000 clones, 91% of which are singletons. The J gene is TRBJ2-5, the V gene TRBV7-6; maybe TRBD1 (6 bases). The sample was peripheral blood, taken after pregnancy. The clonotype originates from a female donor in good health, enrolled as a control in a pregnancy study. The CDR3 region is CASSFDRYQETQYF. CDR3 DNA: TGTGCCAGCAGCTTCGACAGGTACCAAGAGACCCAGTACTTC. Drawing the rest from reference TRBV7-6 and TRBJ2-5, the complete variable domain is GAGVSQSPRYKVTKRGQDVALRCDPISGHVSLYWYRQALGQGPEFLTYFNYEAQQDKSGLPNDRFSAERPEGSISTLTIQRTEQRDSAMYRCASSFDRYQETQYFGPGTRLLVL.